One and the same sample provided the 14 T cell receptor beta chains below, sequenced in a study of blood T cell repertoires in COVID-19. Some clones are missing from TCRdb's copy, which holds only in-frame ones; the method was immunoSEQ multiplex PCR. Of about 380,000 clones listed, roughly 80% are singletons. Sequenced input: peripheral blood. These receptors came from a human donor with acute or convalescent COVID-19. The donor label of this sample is uncertain.

The chain combines TRBV15 with TRBJ2-1; the D gene is possibly TRBD2 (6 bases). With 0 bases removed from V and 8 bases from J, the gap between germline ends came to 17 bases. Germline V gives CDR1 LNHNV, CDR2 YYDKDF (reference sequence). This CDR3 contains 16 residues. The CDR3 spells CATSRERRAYGHEQFF. As DNA, the CDR3 is TGTGCCACCAGCAGAGAGCGGAGGGCTTACGGCCATGAGCAGTTCTTC.

This CDR3 is CASRQGRNEQYF. DNA of the CDR3: TGTGCCAGTAGACAGGGGCGGAACGAGCAGTACTTC. The chain couples TRBV19 to TRBJ2-7; TRBD1 aligns across 7 bases. The trim removed 6 bases at V and 5 bases at J, leaving 4 bases unmatched. Germline-derived CDR1 and CDR2 are LNHDA and SQIVND (reference sequence). The CDR3 runs 12 residues.

This sequence joins TRBV5-1 and TRBJ1-1, with D possibly being TRBD1 (6 bases). CDR3 length: 13 amino acids. Germline CDR1 is SGHRS and CDR2 is YFSETQ. The ends were cut back, 4 bases at V and 1 base at J, with 8 bases in the middle. The CDR3 is CASSQTGNTEAFF. The CDR3 DNA is TGCGCCAGCAGCCAGACAGGGAACACTGAAGCTTTCTTT.

This rearrangement joins TRBV9 to TRBJ1-1; maybe TRBD1 (5 bases). The germline V and J ends were trimmed by 4 bases and 7 bases, with 14 bases remaining between them. Germline CDR1 and CDR2: SGDLS and YYNGEE. CDR3 size: 13 residues. The CDR3: CASSLGASLEAFF. The DNA of the CDR3 is TGTGCCAGCAGCTTAGGGGCCTCCCTTGAAGCTTTCTTT.

V is TRBV30 and J is TRBJ1-2, with D unresolved. CDR3 size: 11 residues. Germline values: CDR1 GTSNPN, CDR2 SVGIG (reference sequence). For the CDR3, the DNA is TGTGCTCTCAGTAATAACTATGGCTACACCTTC. It yields the protein CALSNNYGYTF.

The chain joins TRBV18 to TRBJ2-6; 8 bases align to TRBD1. Trimming cost V 5 bases and J 0 bases; bases outside gene matches: 9. The CDR3 runs to 18 residues. Per germline, CDR1 KGHSH and CDR2 LQKENI. The DNA of the CDR3 is TGTGCCAGCTCAAATACAGGGGGTCTCTACTCTGGGGCCAACGTCCTGACTTTC. This codes for CASSNTGGLYSGANVLTF.

This clone was detected only once. V is TRBV28 and J is TRBJ1-2, with D perhaps matching TRBD1 (6 bases). The CDR3 consists of 14 residues. Germline V gives CDR1 MDHEN, CDR2 SYDVKM. V was clipped by 8 bases and J by 5 bases, with 18 bases between them. Here the CDR3 reads CASHSAGDQYGYTF. The CDR3 DNA follows: TGTGCCAGCCATAGCGCAGGGGATCAGTATGGCTACACCTTC.

The CDR3 bases are TGTGCCAGTAGTATCCAGGCAGGCCAAGAGACCCAGTACTTC. This gives the protein CASSIQAGQETQYF. J is TRBJ2-5 and V is TRBV19; D not certain. This CDR3 spans 14 amino acids. Germline V gene sequence: CDR1 LNHDA, CDR2 SQIVND (reference sequence). Deletions cut 3 bases from V and 1 base from J, with 9 bases between.

The chain carries TRBV5-1 and TRBJ2-4; D might be TRBD1 (6 bases). The CDR3 has 15 amino acids. Trimming stripped 4 bases from V and 6 bases from J, with 17 bases between. Germline-derived CDR1 and CDR2 are SGHRS and YFSETQ. CDR3 sequence: CASSRAGQSGNIQYF. CDR3 nucleotide sequence: TGCGCCAGCAGCCGGGCAGGACAGAGTGGAAACATTCAGTACTTC.

V is TRBV11-2 and J is TRBJ1-1; D is uncertain. The CDR3 is 13 amino acids. The V gene's germline CDR1 is SGHAT and CDR2 FQNNGV. Trimming stripped 2 bases from V and 3 bases from J, with 7 bases between. The CDR3, as DNA: TGTGCCAGCAGCTTACCCTTTTACACTGAAGCTTTCTTT. It encodes CASSLPFYTEAFF.

The CDR3 reads CASSLTALAKSNEQFF. CDR3 nucleotide sequence: TGTGCCAGCAGCTTAACAGCCCTAGCGAAGTCCAATGAGCAGTTCTTC. V usage is TRBV11-2 and J usage is TRBJ2-1, with D maybe TRBD2 (6 bases). Germline lookup yields CDR1 SGHAT and CDR2 FQNNGV. V was clipped by 2 bases and J by 6 bases, with 17 bases between them. This CDR3 has 16 amino acids.

The chain combines TRBV14 with TRBJ2-1, with a tentative D call TRBD2 (5 bases). Trimming left V 2 bases short and J 0 bases short, with 11 bases between. The CDR3 is made up of 16 amino acids. The germline V gene encodes CDR1 SGHDN and CDR2 FVKESK. CDR3 region: CASSQYSASSYNEQFF. CDR3 sequence (DNA): TGTGCCAGCAGCCAATATAGCGCCAGCTCCTACAATGAGCAGTTCTTC. The complete variable domain, with remaining parts taken from reference TRBV14 and TRBJ2-1, reads EAGVTQFPSHSVIEKGQTVTLRCDPISGHDNLYWYRRVMGKEIKFLLHFVKESKQDESGMPNNRFLAERTGGTYSTLKVQPAELEDSGVYFCASSQYSASSYNEQFFGPGTRLTVL.

The chain recombines TRBV27 with TRBJ2-1; TRBD2 aligns across 13 bases. V was clipped by 5 bases and J by 5 bases; unmatched bases: 3. This CDR3 spans 15 amino acids. CDR1 MNHEY and CDR2 SMNVEV come from the germline V gene (reference sequence). CDR3 nucleotides: TGTGCCAGCAGTCCCGGGACTAGCGGGAACAATGAGCAGTTCTTC. Translating it yields CASSPGTSGNNEQFF.

V and J are TRBV19 and TRBJ2-2, with a tentative D call TRBD2 (6 bases). This CDR3 spans 15 amino acids. Germline values: CDR1 LNHDA, CDR2 SQIVND (reference sequence). The V gene lost 4 bases and the J gene lost 2 bases, with 11 bases spanning the gap. DNA of the CDR3: TGTGCCAGTAGTAGTCCGGGGGACAACACCGGGGAGCTGTTTTTT. This translates into CASSSPGDNTGELFF.